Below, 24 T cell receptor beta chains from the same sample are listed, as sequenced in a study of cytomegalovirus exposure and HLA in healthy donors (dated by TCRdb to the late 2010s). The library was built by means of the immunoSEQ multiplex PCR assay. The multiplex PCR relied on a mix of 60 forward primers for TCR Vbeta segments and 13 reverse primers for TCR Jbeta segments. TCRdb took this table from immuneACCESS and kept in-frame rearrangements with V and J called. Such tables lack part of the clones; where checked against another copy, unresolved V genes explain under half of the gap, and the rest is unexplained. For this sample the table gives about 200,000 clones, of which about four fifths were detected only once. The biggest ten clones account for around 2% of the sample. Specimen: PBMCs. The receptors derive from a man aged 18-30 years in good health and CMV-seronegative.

The CDR3 is CASRRLTDTQYF. The CDR3 nucleotides read TGTGCCAGCAGGCGACTGACAGATACGCAGTATTTT. The rearrangement joins TRBV2 to TRBJ2-3; D uncertain. In germline, CDR1 is SNHLY, CDR2 FYNNEI. This CDR3 contains 12 residues. Deletions cut 6 bases from V and 3 bases from J, with 7 bases between.

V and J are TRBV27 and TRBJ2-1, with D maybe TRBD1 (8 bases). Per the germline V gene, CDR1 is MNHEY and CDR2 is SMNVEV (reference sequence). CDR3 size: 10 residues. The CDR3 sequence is CATGGGRQFF. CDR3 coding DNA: TGTGCTACAGGGGGGGGGAGGCAGTTCTTC.

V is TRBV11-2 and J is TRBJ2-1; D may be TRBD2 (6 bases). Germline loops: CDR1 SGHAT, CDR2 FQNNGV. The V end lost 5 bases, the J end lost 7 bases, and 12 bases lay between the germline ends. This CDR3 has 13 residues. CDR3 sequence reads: CASSLLALNEQFF. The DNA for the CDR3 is TGTGCCAGCAGCCTACTAGCACTAAATGAGCAGTTCTTC.

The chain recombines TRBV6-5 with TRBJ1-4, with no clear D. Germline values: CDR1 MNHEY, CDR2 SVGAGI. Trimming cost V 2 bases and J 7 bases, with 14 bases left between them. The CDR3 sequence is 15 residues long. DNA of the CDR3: TGTGCCAGCAGTTACAGCCGGGGAAGGACTGAAAAACTGTTTTTT. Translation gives CASSYSRGRTEKLFF.

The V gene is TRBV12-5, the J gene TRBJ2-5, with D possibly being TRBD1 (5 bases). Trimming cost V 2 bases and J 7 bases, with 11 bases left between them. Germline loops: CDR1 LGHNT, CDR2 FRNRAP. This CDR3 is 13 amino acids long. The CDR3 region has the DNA TGTGCTAGTGGTTTGACAGGCCCGGGGACCCAGTACTTC. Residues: CASGLTGPGTQYF.

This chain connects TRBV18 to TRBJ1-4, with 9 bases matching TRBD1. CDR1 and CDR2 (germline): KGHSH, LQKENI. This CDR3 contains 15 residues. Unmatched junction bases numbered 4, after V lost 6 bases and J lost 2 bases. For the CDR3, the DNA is TGTGCCAGCTCGCTCGGGACAGGGACTAATGAAAAACTGTTTTTT. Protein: CASSLGTGTNEKLFF.

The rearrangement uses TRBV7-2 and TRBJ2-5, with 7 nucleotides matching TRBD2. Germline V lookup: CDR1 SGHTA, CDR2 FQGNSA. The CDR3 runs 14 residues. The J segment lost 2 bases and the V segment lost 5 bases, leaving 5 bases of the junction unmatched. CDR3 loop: CASSGRGSQETQYF. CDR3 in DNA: TGTGCCAGCAGCGGGCGGGGGTCACAAGAGACCCAGTACTTC.

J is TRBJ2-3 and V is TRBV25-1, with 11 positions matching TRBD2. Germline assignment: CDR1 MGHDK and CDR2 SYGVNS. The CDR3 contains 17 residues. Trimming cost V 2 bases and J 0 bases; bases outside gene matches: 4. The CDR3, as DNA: TGTGCCAGCAGTGAACTGACTAGCGGGGCTAGCACAGATACGCAGTATTTT. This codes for CASSELTSGASTDTQYF.

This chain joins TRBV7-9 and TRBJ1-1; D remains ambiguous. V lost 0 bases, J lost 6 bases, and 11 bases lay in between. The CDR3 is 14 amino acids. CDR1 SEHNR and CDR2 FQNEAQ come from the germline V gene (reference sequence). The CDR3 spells CASSLARAAAEAFF. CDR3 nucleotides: TGTGCCAGCAGCTTAGCGAGGGCAGCGGCTGAAGCTTTCTTT. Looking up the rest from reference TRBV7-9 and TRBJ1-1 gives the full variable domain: DTGVSQNPRHKITKRGQNVTFRCDPISEHNRLYWYRQTLGQGPEFLTYFQNEAQLEKSRLLSDRFSAERPKGSFSTLEIQRTEQGDSAMYLCASSLARAAAEAFFGQGTRLTVV.

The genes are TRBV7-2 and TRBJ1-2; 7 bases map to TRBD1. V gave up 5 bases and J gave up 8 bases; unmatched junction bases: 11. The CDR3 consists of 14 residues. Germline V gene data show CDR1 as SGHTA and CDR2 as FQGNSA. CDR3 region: CASSTQDRVGGYTF. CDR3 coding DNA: TGTGCCAGCAGCACCCAAGACAGGGTAGGAGGCTACACCTTC.

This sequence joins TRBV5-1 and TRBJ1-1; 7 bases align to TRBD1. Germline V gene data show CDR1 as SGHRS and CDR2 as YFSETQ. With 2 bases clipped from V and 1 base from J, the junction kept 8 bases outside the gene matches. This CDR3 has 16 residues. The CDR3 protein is CASSFRGENENTEAFF. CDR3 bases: TGCGCCAGCAGCTTCAGGGGGGAGAACGAGAACACTGAAGCTTTCTTT.

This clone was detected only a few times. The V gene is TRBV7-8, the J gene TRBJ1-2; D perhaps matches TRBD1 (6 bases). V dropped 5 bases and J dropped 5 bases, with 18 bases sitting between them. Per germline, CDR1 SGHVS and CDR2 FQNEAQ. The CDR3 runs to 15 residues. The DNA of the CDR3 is TGTGCCAGCAGCCCGCGGACAGACCTGTGGTATGGCTACACCTTC. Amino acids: CASSPRTDLWYGYTF.

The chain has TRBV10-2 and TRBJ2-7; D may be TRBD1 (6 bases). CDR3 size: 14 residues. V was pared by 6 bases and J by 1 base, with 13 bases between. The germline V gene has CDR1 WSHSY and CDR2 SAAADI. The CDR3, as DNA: TGCGCCAGCAGACCACCACAGGGATCCTACGAGCAGTACTTC. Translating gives CASRPPQGSYEQYF.

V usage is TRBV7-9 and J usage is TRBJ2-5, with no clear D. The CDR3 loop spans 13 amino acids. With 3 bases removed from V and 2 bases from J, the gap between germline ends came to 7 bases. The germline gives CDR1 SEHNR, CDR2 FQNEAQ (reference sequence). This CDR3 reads CASSLFGQETQYF. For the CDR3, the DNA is TGTGCCAGCAGCTTGTTCGGGCAAGAGACCCAGTACTTC.

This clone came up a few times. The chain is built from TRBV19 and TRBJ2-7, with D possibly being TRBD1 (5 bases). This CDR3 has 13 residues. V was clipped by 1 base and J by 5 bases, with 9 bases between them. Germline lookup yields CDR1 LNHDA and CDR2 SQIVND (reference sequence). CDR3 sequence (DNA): TGTGCCAGTAGTATAGGGGCAGGGAACGAGCAGTACTTC. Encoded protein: CASSIGAGNEQYF.

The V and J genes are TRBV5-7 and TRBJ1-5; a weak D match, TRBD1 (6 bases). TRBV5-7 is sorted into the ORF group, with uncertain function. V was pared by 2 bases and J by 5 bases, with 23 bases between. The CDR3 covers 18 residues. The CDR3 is CASSLLPGTLCDHQPQHF. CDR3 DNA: TGTGCCAGCAGCTTATTACCCGGGACACTTTGCGATCATCAGCCCCAGCATTTT.

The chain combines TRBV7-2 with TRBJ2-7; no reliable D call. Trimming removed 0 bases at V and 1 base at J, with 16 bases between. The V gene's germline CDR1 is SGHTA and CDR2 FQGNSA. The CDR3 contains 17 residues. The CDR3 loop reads CASSLALRSRSSYEQYF. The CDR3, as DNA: TGTGCCAGCAGCTTAGCGCTCCGTTCCCGGTCATCCTACGAGCAGTACTTC.

CDR3 bases: TGTGCCAGCAGCTGGGGGGGGTGTTGCCAGCCCCAGCATTTT. This gives the protein CASSWGGCCQPQHF. The chain carries TRBV7-2 and TRBJ1-5; D possibly corresponds to TRBD1 (5 bases). The CDR3 has 14 amino acids. The germline V and J ends were trimmed by 4 bases and 7 bases, with 14 bases remaining between them. The germline V gene encodes CDR1 SGHTA and CDR2 FQGNSA.

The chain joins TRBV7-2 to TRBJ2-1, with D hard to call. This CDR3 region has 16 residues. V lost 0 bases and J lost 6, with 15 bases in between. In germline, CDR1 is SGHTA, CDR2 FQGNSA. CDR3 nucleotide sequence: TGTGCCAGCAGCTTAGCTTTCTCGCTAGACGGCAATGAGCAGTTCTTC. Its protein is CASSLAFSLDGNEQFF.

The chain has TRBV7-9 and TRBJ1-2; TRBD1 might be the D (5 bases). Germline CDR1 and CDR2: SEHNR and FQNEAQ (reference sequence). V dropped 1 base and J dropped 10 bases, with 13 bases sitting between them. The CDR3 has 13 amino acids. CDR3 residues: CASSLGQGRFYTF. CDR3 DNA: TGTGCCAGCAGCTTAGGCCAGGGCCGATTCTACACCTTC.

The CDR3 bases are TGTGCCAGCAGCACTACTAGCGGGCTGTACCAAGAGACCCAGTACTTC. This translates into CASSTTSGLYQETQYF. This chain joins TRBV11-2 and TRBJ2-5; 9 bases line up with TRBD2. CDR3 length: 16 residues. Germline-derived CDR1 and CDR2 are SGHAT and FQNNGV. Germline trimming cut 5 bases from V and 0 bases from J; bases unmatched to any gene: 7.

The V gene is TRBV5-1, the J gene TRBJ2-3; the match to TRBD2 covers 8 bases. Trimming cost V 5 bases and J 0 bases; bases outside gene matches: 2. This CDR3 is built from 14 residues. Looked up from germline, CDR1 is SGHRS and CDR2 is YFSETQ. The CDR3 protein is CASRAGGSTDTQYF. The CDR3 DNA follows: TGCGCCAGCAGGGCGGGAGGAAGCACAGATACGCAGTATTTT.

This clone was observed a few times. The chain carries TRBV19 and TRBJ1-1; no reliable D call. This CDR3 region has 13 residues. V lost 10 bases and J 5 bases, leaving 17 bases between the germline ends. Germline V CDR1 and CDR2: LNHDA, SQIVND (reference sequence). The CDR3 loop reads CATAKRGGTEAFF. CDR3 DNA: TGTGCCACGGCTAAAAGAGGAGGTACTGAAGCTTTCTTT.

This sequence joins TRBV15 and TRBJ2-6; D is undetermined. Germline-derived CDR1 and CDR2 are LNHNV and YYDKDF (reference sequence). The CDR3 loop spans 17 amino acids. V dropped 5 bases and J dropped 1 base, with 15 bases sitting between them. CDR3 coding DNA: TGTGCCACCAGCCGCCACAGCCAGGCGTCTGGGGCCAACGTCCTGACTTTC. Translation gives CATSRHSQASGANVLTF.